Reported below is one T cell receptor beta chain. Its antigen has not been determined. No much larger clone is present one base from it, and per-base qualities are unavailable. The data were taken from a study of blood T cells in healthy people across ages (dated by TCRdb to about 2015). In terms of the full investigation: In model experiments, roughly one uniquely barcoded TCR beta cDNA molecule per two T cells was captured by template switching. Age-related changes in TCR beta repertoire diversity were measured in the study by deep sequencing normalized with unique cDNA molecular identifiers. Donors were grouped into four age groups: young (average roughly 17 years), middle-aged (around 39), aged (around 56) and long-lived (around 80). To avoid experimental bias, donors of different ages were randomly spread across the sequencing lanes. Two additional independent replicas of 1 million unique cDNA reads from the same blood draw were analyzed for two donors (one aged 18 to 30 and one aged 80 or older).

Results the study describes overall, beyond this receptor: Because profiling used bulk unsorted PBMCs, naive and antigen-experienced compartments could not be compared conclusively. Estimates of total diversity based on one million sequenced T cells were regarded as lower bounds and as underestimates. Observed TCR beta diversity per million T cells fell roughly linearly with age, and a significant reduction was already apparent by age around 39. Because the CMV infection status of the donors was unknown, age-related changes in expanded clonotypes may potentially have been confounded. Observed TCR beta diversity correlated strongly with the percentage of naive T cells measured by flow cytometry. Compared with the aged group, the long-lived group had more naive CD4+ T cells, fewer expanded clones and increased TCR diversity, suggesting age selection.

The 39 donors, aged roughly 6 to 90 years, were systemically healthy Caucasian individuals from Russia. Each donor gave about 9.8 milliliters of peripheral blood, drawn into EDTA-treated Vacutainer tubes. Ficoll-Paque density-gradient centrifugation was used to isolate PBMCs, with at least 6 million obtained per sample. Trizol reagent was used to extract total RNA from PBMCs, with at least 6 micrograms per sample. The percentages of naive CD45RAhigh/CD27high T cells were determined by flow cytometry on a PBMC aliquot from every donor. The library was obtained by 5' RACE. The listed sequencing device is Illumina HiSeq 2500. A second PCR of 7 to 11 cycles was performed with a sample-barcoded 5' primer and a J-beta primer mix. A unique molecular identifier was introduced onto each TCR beta cDNA molecule by a template-switch 5' adaptor carrying 12 random nucleotides. Each sample yielded at least 3 million CDR3-containing paired-end reads. All of the RNA was converted into first-strand cDNA using the Mint cDNA synthesis kit, with a TRBC-specific oligonucleotide serving as the primer. Following uracil-DNA glycosylase treatment, a first 18-cycle PCR with universal primers M1SS and BC2_uni_R was performed on all cDNA. Per the source publication's procedure: For normalization, 1 million high-quality reads, each with a distinct molecular identifier, were randomly selected from each sample. Reads with shared molecular identifiers were discarded instead of being binned into consensus sequences. MiTCR, set to a Q25 quality threshold and the strictest error-elimination algorithm, was used for CDR3 identification, clonotype clustering and error correction. A nonparametric unseen species model using Euler transformation provided a lower-bound estimate of total TCR beta diversity. In-frame beta chains were kept once TCRdb had trimmed the public reads at Q25 with fastp and called clones with MiXCR. Identical CDR3 proteins give one entry, which carries the most common genes and DNA. TCRdb's processing, not the study's, gives the V and J calls here. The sample records over 1,300,000 distinct CDR3 sequences, approximately 60% of which are singletons. Roughly 6.3% of the sample is held by the ten biggest clonotypes.

Sequencing was done on a sample of blood. The sequence came from a man aged 18 to 35 in good health.

The DNA sequence reads TGTGCCAGCAGTTTAGTTGACACAGGGGGCGGGTATGAAAAACTGTTTTTT. It is translated as CASSLVDTGGGYEKLFF. The V and J segments used are TRBV12-3 or TRBV12-4 and TRBJ1-4, and TRBD1 aligns with 9 junction nucleotides. Trimming takes 1 base off V and 6 bases off J; junction bases not matched to a gene: 9. The CDR3 numbers 17 residues from cysteine through phenylalanine. The only DNA kept is the CDR3, 51 bases in frame from the first base.